This TCR beta chain was documented in a study of HIV-infected patients and healthy controls. The CDR3 is 14 amino acids. Germline assignment: CDR1 SGDLS and CDR2 YYNGEE. V lost 4 bases, J lost 9 bases, and 16 bases lay in between. This clonotype was seen only a few times. MiXCR was run by TCRdb on the 5' RACE reads, yielding one entry per CDR3 protein. This sample has more than 15,000 distinct CDR3 sequences, with roughly 19% found just once. The source is a human donor in good health. Material: CD8+ T cells from blood. This chain uses TRBV9 with TRBJ2-2, with D possibly TRBD1 on 5 matching bases. CDR3 sequence reads: CASSPSGTGRELFF. The CDR3 coding sequence is TGTGCCAGCAGCCCCTCCGGTACAGGCAGGGAGCTGTTTTTT.